This is a list of T cell receptor beta chains from one sample in a study of CXCR3-negative and CXCR3-positive naive CD8 T cells. TCRdb re-called the 5' RACE reads; every CDR3 protein appears as one record, without DNA. This sample's clone table lists tens of thousands of distinct CDR3 sequences. Source material: naive CXCR3+ CD8+ T cells from blood. These receptors originate from a human donor in good health. Some clones in this sample may be carry-over from other donors' samples. Both conserved end residues are part of each CDR3. Each record gives: V gene, J gene, CDR3 protein.

v_call: TRBV14; j_call: TRBJ2-1; cdr3_aa: CASSLYRGSYNEQFF
v_call: TRBV7-8; j_call: TRBJ2-1; cdr3_aa: CASSPSRGGELYNEQFF
v_call: TRBV13; j_call: TRBJ1-1; cdr3_aa: CASSSSGTGKRDAFF
v_call: TRBV29-1; j_call: TRBJ2-1; cdr3_aa: CSVEGLAYNEQFF
v_call: TRBV18; j_call: TRBJ2-1; cdr3_aa: CASSPASAYNEQFF
v_call: TRBV2; j_call: TRBJ2-5; cdr3_aa: CASSAWGLQETQYF
v_call: TRBV29-1; j_call: TRBJ2-2; cdr3_aa: CSVEAQAGSNGGELFF
v_call: TRBV28; j_call: TRBJ2-2; cdr3_aa: CASSSYRVGSGELFF
v_call: TRBV6-5; j_call: TRBJ2-2; cdr3_aa: CASSGGQGASGELFF
v_call: TRBV7-9; j_call: TRBJ2-1; cdr3_aa: CASSARDAAGEQFF
v_call: TRBV29-1; j_call: TRBJ2-6; cdr3_aa: CSVEETGDSGANVLTF
v_call: TRBV6-6; j_call: TRBJ2-7; cdr3_aa: CASSSGTLYEQYF
v_call: TRBV5-1; j_call: TRBJ1-1; cdr3_aa: CASSLGAVNTEAFF
v_call: TRBV5-5; j_call: TRBJ1-5; cdr3_aa: CASSFFEELYSNQPQHF
v_call: TRBV7-7; j_call: TRBJ2-3; cdr3_aa: CASSHGTNPYTDTQYF
v_call: TRBV29-1; j_call: TRBJ2-1; cdr3_aa: CSVGLAGEYNEQFF
v_call: TRBV28; j_call: TRBJ2-7; cdr3_aa: CASSLLNREGRDEQYF
v_call: TRBV6-2/TRBV6-3; j_call: TRBJ2-7; cdr3_aa: CASSLGGVRYEQYF
v_call: TRBV6-2/TRBV6-3; j_call: TRBJ2-7; cdr3_aa: CASSFWASGYEQYF
v_call: TRBV6-6; j_call: TRBJ2-7; cdr3_aa: CASRRQVGLAAPLGEQYF
v_call: TRBV28; j_call: TRBJ2-3; cdr3_aa: CASSYPSGSWEGDTQYF
v_call: TRBV7-9; j_call: TRBJ2-4; cdr3_aa: CASTTDLVNIQYF
v_call: TRBV7-9; j_call: TRBJ1-5; cdr3_aa: CASSLEGEGNQPQHF
v_call: TRBV7-8; j_call: TRBJ2-1; cdr3_aa: CASSITSGRVRNEQFF
v_call: TRBV7-2; j_call: TRBJ2-7; cdr3_aa: CASSLEDSGIYEQYF
v_call: TRBV28; j_call: TRBJ2-7; cdr3_aa: CASSRGYEQYF
v_call: TRBV4-2; j_call: TRBJ2-7; cdr3_aa: CASRDRTSAYDEQYF
v_call: TRBV4-3; j_call: TRBJ1-2; cdr3_aa: CASSQERGGSLTYGYTF
v_call: TRBV7-7; j_call: TRBJ2-2; cdr3_aa: CASSLAAGSGELFF
v_call: TRBV9; j_call: TRBJ2-3; cdr3_aa: CASSLRGDETDTQYF
v_call: TRBV12-3/TRBV12-4; j_call: TRBJ2-3; cdr3_aa: CASSPWEGTDTQYF
v_call: TRBV28; j_call: TRBJ1-1; cdr3_aa: CASSPTGRNTEAFF
v_call: TRBV7-9; j_call: TRBJ1-5; cdr3_aa: CASSLGAVASNQPQHF
v_call: TRBV19; j_call: TRBJ2-2; cdr3_aa: CASSIDPVGAGELFF
v_call: TRBV5-1; j_call: TRBJ2-7; cdr3_aa: CASTLEPGLAGSEQYF
v_call: TRBV21-1; j_call: TRBJ1-2; cdr3_aa: CASKRGNYGYTF
v_call: TRBV28; j_call: TRBJ2-3; cdr3_aa: CASSLFSGGLDTQYF
v_call: TRBV7-2; j_call: TRBJ2-7; cdr3_aa: CASSFYSASGGYEQYF
v_call: TRBV7-6; j_call: TRBJ2-3; cdr3_aa: CASSSARSGPDTQYF
v_call: TRBV7-9; j_call: TRBJ2-1; cdr3_aa: CASSQILIYNEQFF
v_call: TRBV6-2/TRBV6-3; j_call: TRBJ2-1; cdr3_aa: CASSETSLEYNEQFF
v_call: TRBV6-2/TRBV6-3; j_call: TRBJ2-7; cdr3_aa: CASSGMTDTSSYEQYF
v_call: TRBV5-1; j_call: TRBJ1-1; cdr3_aa: CASSARTAGGTEAFF
v_call: TRBV4-3; j_call: TRBJ2-2; cdr3_aa: CASSQEEDTSTGELFF
v_call: TRBV7-3; j_call: TRBJ2-1; cdr3_aa: CASSLAGVNEQFF
v_call: TRBV9; j_call: TRBJ2-7; cdr3_aa: CASSVGQGAYEQYF
v_call: TRBV28; j_call: TRBJ2-7; cdr3_aa: CASSFGLYYEQYF
v_call: TRBV28; j_call: TRBJ2-1; cdr3_aa: CASSSRGRRDNEQFF
v_call: TRBV20-1; j_call: TRBJ2-7; cdr3_aa: CSAHPRLAGDEQYF
v_call: TRBV29-1; j_call: TRBJ2-5; cdr3_aa: CSLLGAGETQYF